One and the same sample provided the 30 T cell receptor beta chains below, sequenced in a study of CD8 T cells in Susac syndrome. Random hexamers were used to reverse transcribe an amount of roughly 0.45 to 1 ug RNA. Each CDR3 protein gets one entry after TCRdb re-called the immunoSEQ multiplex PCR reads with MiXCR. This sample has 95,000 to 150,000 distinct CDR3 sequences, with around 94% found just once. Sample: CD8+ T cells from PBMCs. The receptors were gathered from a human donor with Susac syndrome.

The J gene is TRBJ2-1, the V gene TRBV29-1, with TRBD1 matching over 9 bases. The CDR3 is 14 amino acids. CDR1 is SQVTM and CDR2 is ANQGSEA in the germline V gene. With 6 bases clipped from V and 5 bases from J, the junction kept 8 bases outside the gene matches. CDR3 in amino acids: CSVQPGQGNNEQFF. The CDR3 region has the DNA TGCAGCGTACAACCGGGACAGGGTAACAATGAGCAGTTCTTC.

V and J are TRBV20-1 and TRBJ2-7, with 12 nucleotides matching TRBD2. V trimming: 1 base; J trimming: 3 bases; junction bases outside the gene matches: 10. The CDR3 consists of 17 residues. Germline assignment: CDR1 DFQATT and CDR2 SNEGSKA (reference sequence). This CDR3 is CSARGGRTSGDFYEQYF. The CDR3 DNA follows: TGCAGTGCTAGAGGGGGCCGGACTAGCGGGGACTTCTACGAGCAGTACTTC.

CDR3 amino acids: CACSHGDQPQHF. DNA of the CDR3: TGTGCCTGCTCCCACGGGGATCAGCCCCAGCATTTT. This chain joins TRBV30 and TRBJ1-5; D call uncertain. Trimming stripped 6 bases from V and 5 bases from J, with 11 bases between. CDR1 is GTSNPN and CDR2 is SVGIG in the germline V gene (reference sequence). The CDR3 extends over 12 amino acids.

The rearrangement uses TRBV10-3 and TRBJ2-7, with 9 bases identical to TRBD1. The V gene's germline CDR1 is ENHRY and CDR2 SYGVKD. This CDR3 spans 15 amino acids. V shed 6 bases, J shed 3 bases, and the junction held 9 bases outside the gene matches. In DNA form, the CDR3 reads TGTGCCATCAGGTCACTCACAGGGGGCGGCTACGAGCAGTACTTC. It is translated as CAIRSLTGGGYEQYF.

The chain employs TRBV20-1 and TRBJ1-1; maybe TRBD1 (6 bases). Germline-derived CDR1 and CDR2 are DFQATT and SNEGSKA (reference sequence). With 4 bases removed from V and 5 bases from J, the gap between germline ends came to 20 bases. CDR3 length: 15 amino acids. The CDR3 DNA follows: TGCAGTGCTACATCGACATGGGGGGCAGGGACTGAAGCTTTCTTT. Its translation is CSATSTWGAGTEAFF.

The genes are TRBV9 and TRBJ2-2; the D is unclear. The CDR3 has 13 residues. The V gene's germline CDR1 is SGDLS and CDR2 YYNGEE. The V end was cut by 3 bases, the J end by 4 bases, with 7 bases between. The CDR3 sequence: CASSDPSTGELFF. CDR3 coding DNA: TGTGCCAGCAGCGACCCCAGCACCGGGGAGCTGTTTTTT.

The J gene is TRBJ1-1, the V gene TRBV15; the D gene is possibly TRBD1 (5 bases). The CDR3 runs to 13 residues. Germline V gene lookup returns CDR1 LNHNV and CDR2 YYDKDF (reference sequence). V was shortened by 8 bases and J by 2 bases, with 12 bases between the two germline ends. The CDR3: CATRDLSNTEAFF. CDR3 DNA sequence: TGTGCCACCCGGGACCTTTCAAACACTGAAGCTTTCTTT.

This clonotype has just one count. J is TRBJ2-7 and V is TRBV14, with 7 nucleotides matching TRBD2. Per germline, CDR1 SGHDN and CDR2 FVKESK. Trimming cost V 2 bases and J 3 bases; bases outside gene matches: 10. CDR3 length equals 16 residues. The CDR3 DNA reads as TGTGCCAGCAGCCAAAGCGGGGTTAAACGCTTCTACGAGCAGTACTTC. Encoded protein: CASSQSGVKRFYEQYF. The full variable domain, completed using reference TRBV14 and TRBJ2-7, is EAGVTQFPSHSVIEKGQTVTLRCDPISGHDNLYWYRRVMGKEIKFLLHFVKESKQDESGMPNNRFLAERTGGTYSTLKVQPAELEDSGVYFCASSQSGVKRFYEQYFGPGTRLTVT.

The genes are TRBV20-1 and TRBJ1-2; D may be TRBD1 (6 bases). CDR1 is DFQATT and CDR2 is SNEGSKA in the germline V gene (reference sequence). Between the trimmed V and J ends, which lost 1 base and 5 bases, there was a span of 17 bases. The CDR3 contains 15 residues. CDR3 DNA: TGCAGTGCTAGAGGGAACGCAGGGGCAGATTATGGCTACACCTTC. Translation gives CSARGNAGADYGYTF.

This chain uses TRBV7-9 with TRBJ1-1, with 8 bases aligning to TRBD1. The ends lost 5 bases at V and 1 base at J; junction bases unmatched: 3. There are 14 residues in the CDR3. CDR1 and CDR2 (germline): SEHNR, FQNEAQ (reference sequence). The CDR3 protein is CASSHGQGNTEAFF. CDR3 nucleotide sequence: TGTGCCAGCAGCCACGGACAGGGGAACACTGAAGCTTTCTTT. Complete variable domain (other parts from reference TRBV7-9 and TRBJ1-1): DTGVSQNPRHKITKRGQNVTFRCDPISEHNRLYWYRQTLGQGPEFLTYFQNEAQLEKSRLLSDRFSAERPKGSFSTLEIQRTEQGDSAMYLCASSHGQGNTEAFFGQGTRLTVV.

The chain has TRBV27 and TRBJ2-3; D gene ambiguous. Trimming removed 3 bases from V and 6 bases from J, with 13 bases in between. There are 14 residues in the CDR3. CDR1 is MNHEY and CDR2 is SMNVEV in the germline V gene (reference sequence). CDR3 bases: TGTGCCAGCAGTTTCTCCCCAAGGTTGGATACGCAGTATTTT. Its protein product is CASSFSPRLDTQYF.

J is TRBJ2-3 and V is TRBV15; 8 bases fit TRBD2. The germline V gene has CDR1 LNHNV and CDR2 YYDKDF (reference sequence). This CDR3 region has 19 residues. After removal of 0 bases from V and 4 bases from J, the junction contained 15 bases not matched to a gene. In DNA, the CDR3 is TGTGCCACCAGCAGAGAAGGGGTGTGGGCACTAGCGGCGGCAGATACGCAGTATTTT. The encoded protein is CATSREGVWALAAADTQYF. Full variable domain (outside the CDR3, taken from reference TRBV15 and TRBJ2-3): DAMVIQNPRYQVTQFGKPVTLSCSQTLNHNVMYWYQQKSSQAPKLLFHYYDKDFNNEADTPDNFQSRRPNTSFCFLDIRSPGLGDTAMYLCATSREGVWALAAADTQYFGPGTRLTVL.

This CDR3 reads CASSQDLGTEQYEQYF. In DNA, the CDR3 is TGTGCCAGCAGCCAAGATCTCGGGACTGAACAATACGAGCAGTACTTC. The chain has TRBV3-1 and TRBJ2-7; a possible D gene is TRBD2 (6 bases). Germline V lookup: CDR1 LGHDT, CDR2 YNNKEL (reference sequence). The germline V and J ends were trimmed by 0 bases and 4 bases, with 16 bases remaining between them. The CDR3 totals 16 residues.

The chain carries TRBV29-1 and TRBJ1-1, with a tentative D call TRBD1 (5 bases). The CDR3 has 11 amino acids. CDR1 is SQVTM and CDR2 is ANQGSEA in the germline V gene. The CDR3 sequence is CTFERQGEAFF. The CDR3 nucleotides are TGCACCTTCGAACGGCAGGGTGAAGCTTTCTTT.

This chain's CDR3 is CASSVGTGGMNTEAFF. The CDR3 region has the DNA TGTGCCAGCAGCGTGGGGACAGGGGGCATGAACACTGAAGCTTTCTTT. This chain links TRBV9 with TRBJ1-1; 12 nucleotides line up with TRBD1. This CDR3 comprises 16 residues. Germline trimming cut 2 bases from V and 0 bases from J; bases unmatched to any gene: 2. Germline lookup yields CDR1 SGDLS and CDR2 YYNGEE.

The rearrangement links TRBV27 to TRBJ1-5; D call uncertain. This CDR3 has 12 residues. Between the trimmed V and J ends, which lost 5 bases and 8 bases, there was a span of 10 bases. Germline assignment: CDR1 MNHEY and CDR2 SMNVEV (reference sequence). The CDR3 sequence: CASSPAGKPQHF. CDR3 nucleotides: TGTGCCAGCAGTCCCGCTGGGAAGCCCCAGCATTTT.

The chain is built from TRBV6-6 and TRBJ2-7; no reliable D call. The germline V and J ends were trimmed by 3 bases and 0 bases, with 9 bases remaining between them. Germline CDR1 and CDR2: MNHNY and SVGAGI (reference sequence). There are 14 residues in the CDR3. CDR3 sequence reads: CASSYASFSYEQYF. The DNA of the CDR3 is TGTGCCAGCAGTTATGCCAGCTTCTCCTACGAGCAGTACTTC.

The CDR3 is CATSLGQGGETQYF. The DNA of the CDR3 is TGTGCCACCAGCCTGGGACAGGGAGGAGAGACCCAGTACTTC. The rearrangement joins TRBV15 to TRBJ2-5; 9 positions agree with TRBD1. V shed 5 bases, J shed 4 bases, and the junction held 5 bases outside the gene matches. This CDR3 region has 14 residues. The germline CDR1 and CDR2 sequences are LNHNV and YYDKDF (reference sequence).

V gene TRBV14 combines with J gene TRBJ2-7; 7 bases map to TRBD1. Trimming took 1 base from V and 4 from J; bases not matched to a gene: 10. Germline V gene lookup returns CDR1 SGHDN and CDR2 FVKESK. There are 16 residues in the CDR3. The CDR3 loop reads CASSQGVGDRAYEQYF. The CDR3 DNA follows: TGTGCCAGCAGCCAAGGAGTTGGAGACAGGGCGTACGAGCAGTACTTC.

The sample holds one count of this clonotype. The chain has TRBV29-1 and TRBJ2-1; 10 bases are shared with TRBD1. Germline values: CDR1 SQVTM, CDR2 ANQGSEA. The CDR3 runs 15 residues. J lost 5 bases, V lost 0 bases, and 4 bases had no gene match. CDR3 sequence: CSVEDPGTGDNEQFF. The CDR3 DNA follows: TGCAGCGTTGAAGATCCCGGGACAGGGGACAATGAGCAGTTCTTC.

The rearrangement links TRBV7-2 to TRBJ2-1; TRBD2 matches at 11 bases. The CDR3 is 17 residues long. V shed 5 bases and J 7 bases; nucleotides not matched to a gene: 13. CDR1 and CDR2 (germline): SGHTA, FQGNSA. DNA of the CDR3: TGTGCCAGCAGCAACGACATAGCGGGGGGGCTAATGAATGAGCAGTTCTTC. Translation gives CASSNDIAGGLMNEQFF.

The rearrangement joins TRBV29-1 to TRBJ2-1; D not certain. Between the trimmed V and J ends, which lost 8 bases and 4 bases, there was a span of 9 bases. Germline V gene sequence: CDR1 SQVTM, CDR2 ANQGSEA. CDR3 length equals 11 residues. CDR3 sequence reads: CSTGSYNEQFF. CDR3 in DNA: TGCAGCACCGGGTCATACAATGAGCAGTTCTTC.

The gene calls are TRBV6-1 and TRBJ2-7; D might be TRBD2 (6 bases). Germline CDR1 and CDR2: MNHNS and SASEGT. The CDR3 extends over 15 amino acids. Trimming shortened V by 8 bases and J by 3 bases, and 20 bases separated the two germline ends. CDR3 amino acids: CASRPGAGIYYEQYF. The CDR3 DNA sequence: TGTGCCAGCCGTCCCGGGGCGGGGATATACTACGAGCAGTACTTC.

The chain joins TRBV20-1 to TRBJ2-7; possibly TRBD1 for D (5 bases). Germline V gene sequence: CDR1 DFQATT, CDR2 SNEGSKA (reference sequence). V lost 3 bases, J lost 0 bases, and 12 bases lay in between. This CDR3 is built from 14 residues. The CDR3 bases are TGCAGTGCTAGCAGCACAGGTACCTCCTACGAGCAGTACTTC. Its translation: CSASSTGTSYEQYF.

CDR3 coding DNA: TGTGCCGGCACAGGGGCCATGAACACTGAAGCTTTCTTT. Encoded protein: CAGTGAMNTEAFF. The rearrangement joins TRBV19 to TRBJ1-1; 7 bases fit TRBD1. The CDR3 spans 13 residues. Trimming at V came to 11 bases and at J to 0 bases, leaving 6 bases not matched to a gene. Germline CDR1 LNHDA, CDR2 SQIVND (reference sequence).

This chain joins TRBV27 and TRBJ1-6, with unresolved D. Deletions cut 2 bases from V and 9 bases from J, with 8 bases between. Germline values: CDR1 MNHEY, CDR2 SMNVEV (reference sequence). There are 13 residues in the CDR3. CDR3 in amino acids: CASSLTAGSPLHF. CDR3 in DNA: TGTGCCAGCAGTTTAACGGCGGGTTCACCCCTCCACTTT.

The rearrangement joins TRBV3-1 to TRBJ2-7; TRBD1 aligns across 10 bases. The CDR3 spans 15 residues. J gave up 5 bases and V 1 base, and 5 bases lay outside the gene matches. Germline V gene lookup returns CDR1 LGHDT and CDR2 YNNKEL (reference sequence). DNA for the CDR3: TGTGCCAGCAGCCAAGCCGAGACAGGGGGCGACGAGCAGTACTTC. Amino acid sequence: CASSQAETGGDEQYF.

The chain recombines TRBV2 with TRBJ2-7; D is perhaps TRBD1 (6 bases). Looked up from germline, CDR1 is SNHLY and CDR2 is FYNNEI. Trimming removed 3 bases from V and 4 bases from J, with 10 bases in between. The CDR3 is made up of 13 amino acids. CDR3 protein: CASSEGARYEQYF. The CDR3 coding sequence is TGTGCCAGCAGTGAGGGGGCTAGGTACGAGCAGTACTTC.

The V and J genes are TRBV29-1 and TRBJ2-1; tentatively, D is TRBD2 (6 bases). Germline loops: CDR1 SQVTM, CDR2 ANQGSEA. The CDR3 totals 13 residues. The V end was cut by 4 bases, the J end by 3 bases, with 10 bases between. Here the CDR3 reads CSVAKGLYNEQFF. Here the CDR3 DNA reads TGCAGCGTTGCGAAGGGACTCTACAATGAGCAGTTCTTC.

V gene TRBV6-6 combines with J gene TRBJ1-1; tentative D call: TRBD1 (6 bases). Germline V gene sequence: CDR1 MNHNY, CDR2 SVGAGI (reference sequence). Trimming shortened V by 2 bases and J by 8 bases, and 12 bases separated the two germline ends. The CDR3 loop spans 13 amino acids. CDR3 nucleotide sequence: TGTGCCAGCAGTTACCTCGGGGGCCGCGAAGCTTTCTTT. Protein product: CASSYLGGREAFF.